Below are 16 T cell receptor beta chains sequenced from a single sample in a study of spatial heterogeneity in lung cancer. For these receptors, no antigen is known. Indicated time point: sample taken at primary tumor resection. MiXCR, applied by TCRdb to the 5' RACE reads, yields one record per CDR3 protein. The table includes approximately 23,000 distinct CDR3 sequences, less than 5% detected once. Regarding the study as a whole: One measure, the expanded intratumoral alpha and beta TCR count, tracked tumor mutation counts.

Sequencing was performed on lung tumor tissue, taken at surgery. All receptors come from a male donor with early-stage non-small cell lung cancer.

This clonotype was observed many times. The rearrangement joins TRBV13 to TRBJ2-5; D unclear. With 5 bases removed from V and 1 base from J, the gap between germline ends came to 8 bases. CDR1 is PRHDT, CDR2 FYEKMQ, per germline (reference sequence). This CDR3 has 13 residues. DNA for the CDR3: TGTGCCAGCAGCAATCGCCCCCAAGAGACCCAGTACTTC. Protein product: CASSNRPQETQYF.

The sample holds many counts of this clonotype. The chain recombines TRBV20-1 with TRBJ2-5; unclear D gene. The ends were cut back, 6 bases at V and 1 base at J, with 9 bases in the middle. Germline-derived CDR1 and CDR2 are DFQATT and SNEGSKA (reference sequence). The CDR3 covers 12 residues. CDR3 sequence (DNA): TGCAGTGCGCCCCCCGGCCAAGAGACCCAGTACTTC. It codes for CSAPPGQETQYF.

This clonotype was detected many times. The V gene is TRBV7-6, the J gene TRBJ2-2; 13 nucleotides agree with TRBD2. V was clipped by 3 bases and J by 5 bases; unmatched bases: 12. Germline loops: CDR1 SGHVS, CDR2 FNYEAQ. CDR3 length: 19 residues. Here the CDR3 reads CASSFSRGLAGVMTGELFF. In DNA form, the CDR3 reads TGTGCCAGCAGCTTTAGCCGAGGACTAGCGGGAGTGATGACCGGGGAGCTGTTTTTT. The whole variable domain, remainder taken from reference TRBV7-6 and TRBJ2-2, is GAGVSQSPRYKVTKRGQDVALRCDPISGHVSLYWYRQALGQGPEFLTYFNYEAQQDKSGLPNDRFSAERPEGSISTLTIQRTEQRDSAMYRCASSFSRGLAGVMTGELFFGEGSRLTVL.

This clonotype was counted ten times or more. The CDR3 DNA follows: TGCAGCGTTGTTTCTGGGGGCTTGGGGCCGAACACTGAAGCTTTCTTT. Translated, it gives CSVVSGGLGPNTEAFF. This rearrangement joins TRBV29-1 to TRBJ1-1, with D possibly being TRBD1 (6 bases). The V end was cut by 4 bases, the J end by 1 base, with 19 bases between. Germline CDR1 and CDR2: SQVTM and ANQGSEA. The CDR3 covers 16 residues.

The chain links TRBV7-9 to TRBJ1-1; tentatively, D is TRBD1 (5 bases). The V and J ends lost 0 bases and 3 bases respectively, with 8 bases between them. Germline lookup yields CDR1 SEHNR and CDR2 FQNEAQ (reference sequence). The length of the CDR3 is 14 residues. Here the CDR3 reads CASSLATGYTEAFF. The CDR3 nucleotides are TGTGCCAGCAGCTTAGCCACAGGCTACACTGAAGCTTTCTTT. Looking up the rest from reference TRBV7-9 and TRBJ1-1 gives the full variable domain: DTGVSQNPRHKITKRGQNVTFRCDPISEHNRLYWYRQTLGQGPEFLTYFQNEAQLEKSRLLSDRFSAERPKGSFSTLEIQRTEQGDSAMYLCASSLATGYTEAFFGQGTRLTVV.

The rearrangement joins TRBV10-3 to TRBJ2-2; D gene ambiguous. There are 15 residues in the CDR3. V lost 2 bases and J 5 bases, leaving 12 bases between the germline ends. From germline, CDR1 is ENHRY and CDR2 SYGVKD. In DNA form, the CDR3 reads TGTGCCATCAGTGAGAGCCGGGTGGCAACCGGGGAGCTGTTTTTT. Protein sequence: CAISESRVATGELFF.

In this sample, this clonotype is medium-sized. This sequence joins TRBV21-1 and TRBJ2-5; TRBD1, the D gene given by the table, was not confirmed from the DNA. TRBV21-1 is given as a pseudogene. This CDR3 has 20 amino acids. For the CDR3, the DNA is TGTGCCAGCAGCGCCCCCCTGGGGGCGCCGGCGGGAGGGGGACAAGAGACCCAGTACTTC. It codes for CASSAPLGAPAGGGQETQYF.

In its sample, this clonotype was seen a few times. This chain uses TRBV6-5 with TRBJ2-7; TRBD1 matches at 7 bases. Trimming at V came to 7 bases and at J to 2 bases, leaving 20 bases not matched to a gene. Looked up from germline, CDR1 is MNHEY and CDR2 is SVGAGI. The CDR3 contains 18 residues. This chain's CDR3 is CASTILRPRQGDAYEQYF. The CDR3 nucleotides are TGTGCCAGCACCATACTCCGCCCTCGGCAGGGGGATGCCTACGAGCAGTACTTC.

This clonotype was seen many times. The CDR3, as DNA: TGTGCCAGTACACGGGACCAAGAGACCCAGTACTTC. Translation gives CASTRDQETQYF. The rearrangement uses TRBV19 and TRBJ2-5; D is undetermined. V gave up 7 bases and J gave up 0 bases, with 6 bases separating them. This CDR3 contains 12 residues. Germline V gene data show CDR1 as LNHDA and CDR2 as SQIVND (reference sequence).

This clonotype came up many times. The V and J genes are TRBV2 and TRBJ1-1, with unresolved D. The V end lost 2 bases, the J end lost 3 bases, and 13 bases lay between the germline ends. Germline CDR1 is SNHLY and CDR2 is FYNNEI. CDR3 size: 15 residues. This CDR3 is CASSERNPRDTEAFF. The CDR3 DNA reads TGTGCCAGCAGTGAAAGGAATCCGAGGGACACTGAAGCTTTCTTT.

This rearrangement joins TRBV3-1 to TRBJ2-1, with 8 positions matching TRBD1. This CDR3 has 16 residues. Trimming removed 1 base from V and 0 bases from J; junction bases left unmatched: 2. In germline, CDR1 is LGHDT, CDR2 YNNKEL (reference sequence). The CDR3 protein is CASSQGTGGSYNEQFF. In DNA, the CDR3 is TGTGCCAGCAGCCAAGGAACAGGGGGCTCCTACAATGAGCAGTTCTTC.

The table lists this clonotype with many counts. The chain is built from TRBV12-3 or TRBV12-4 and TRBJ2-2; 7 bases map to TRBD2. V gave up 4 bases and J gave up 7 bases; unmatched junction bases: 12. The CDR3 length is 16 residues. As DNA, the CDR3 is TGTGCCAGCAGTTGGGATCTAGCGGCCGAGAGCGGGGAGCTGTTTTTT. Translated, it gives CASSWDLAAESGELFF.

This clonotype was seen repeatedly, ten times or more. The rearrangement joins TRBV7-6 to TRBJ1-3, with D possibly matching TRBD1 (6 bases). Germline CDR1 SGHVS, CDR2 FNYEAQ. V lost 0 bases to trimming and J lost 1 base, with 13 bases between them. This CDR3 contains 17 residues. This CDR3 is CASSLARGGTSGNTIYF. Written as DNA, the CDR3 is TGTGCCAGCAGCTTAGCACGAGGGGGGACTTCTGGAAACACCATATATTTT.

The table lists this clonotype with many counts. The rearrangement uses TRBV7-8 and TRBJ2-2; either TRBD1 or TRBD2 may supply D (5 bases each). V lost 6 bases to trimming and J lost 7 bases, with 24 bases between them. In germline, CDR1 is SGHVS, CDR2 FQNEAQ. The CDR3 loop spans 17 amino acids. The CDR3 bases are TGTGCCAGCAGTCGGGCCGGGGCCCTATTCGATCTCGGGGAGCTGTTTTTT. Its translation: CASSRAGALFDLGELFF. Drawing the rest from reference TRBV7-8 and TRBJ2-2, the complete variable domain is GAGVSQSPRYKVAKRGQDVALRCDPISGHVSLFWYQQALGQGPEFLTYFQNEAQLDKSGLPSDRFFAERPEGSVSTLKIQRTQQEDSAVYLCASSRAGALFDLGELFFGEGSRLTVL.

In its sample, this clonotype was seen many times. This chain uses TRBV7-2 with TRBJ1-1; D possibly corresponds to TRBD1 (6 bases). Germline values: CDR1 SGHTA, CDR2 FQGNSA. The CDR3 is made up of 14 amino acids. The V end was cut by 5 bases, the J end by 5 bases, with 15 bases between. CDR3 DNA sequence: TGTGCCAGCAGCCCTTGGGGGGGGCGGACTGAAGCTTTCTTT. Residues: CASSPWGGRTEAFF.

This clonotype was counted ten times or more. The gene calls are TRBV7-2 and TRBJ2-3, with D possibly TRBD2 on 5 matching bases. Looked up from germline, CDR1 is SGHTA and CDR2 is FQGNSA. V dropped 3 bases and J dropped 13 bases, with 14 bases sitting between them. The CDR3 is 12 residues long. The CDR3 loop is CASSFSRGIKYF. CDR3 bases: TGTGCCAGCAGCTTTTCACGAGGGATAAAGTATTTT.